This T cell receptor (beta chain) was obtained from a study of cytomegalovirus exposure and HLA in healthy donors. Regarding the study as a whole: Donor immune exposure was known only as CMV serostatus. On later analysis, the bulk of CMV-associated TCR beta chains appeared to be HLA-restricted. Reportedly, fewer N-insertions than the roughly 700-donor mean appeared in an Asian-associated ancestry cluster in a later analysis. The authors considered a cluster of highly shared sequence variants likely to be a sequencing artifact.

From germline, CDR1 is SGHNT and CDR2 YYREEE (reference sequence). V gave up 4 bases and J gave up 6 bases, with 20 bases separating them. CDR3 length: 15 residues. Both 60 Vbeta primers and 13 Jbeta primers went into the PCR. TCRdb's copy holds only in-frame clones and misses some; the assay was immunoSEQ multiplex PCR. The table records hundreds of thousands of clones, around 89% of them present only once. Remarks on this clone: The target antigen is unknown.

The chain has TRBV5-4 and TRBJ2-7; D perhaps matches TRBD2 (6 bases). The material sequenced was PBMCs. This clonotype was obtained from a woman under 30 in good health and CMV-seronegative. CDR3 bases: TGTGCCAGCAGCCCCGGCGGGATCCAAGCGGGCGAGCAGTACTTC. It translates to CASSPGGIQAGEQYF.